The entry below gives a single TCR beta chain sequence along with its context. Its antigen is still unknown. The CDR3 length is 11 residues. CDR1 and CDR2 (germline): MNHEY, SVGEGT. These data come from a study of T cells expressing NK-cell markers. At the level of the study: Underlying the TCR beta repertoires were sorted CD3+CD56+NKG2C+, CD3+CD56+NKG2C- and CD3+CD56-NKG2C+ T cells. Study conclusions and caveats: For a handful of donors, the dominant NKG2C+ clonotypes made up about 1.0-8% of their CD8+ T cells. There remained a lack of clarity about HCMV specificity of expanded NKG2C+ T cell clones.

5'RACE template switching built TCR beta cDNA with unique molecular identifiers. TCRdb re-called the 5' RACE reads and shows each CDR3 protein once, DNA omitted. The sample yields around 470,000 distinct CDR3 sequences, of which the top ten take up roughly 1.4%. The chain employs TRBV6-2 or TRBV6-3 and TRBJ2-1; TCRdb's D gene call, TRBD1, goes unchecked for lack of DNA. Source material: blood T cells: a sorted CD56 or NKG2C T cell subset, CD4+ or CD8+ T cells, or bulk PBMC T cells (not recorded which). The sequence was collected from a woman aged 50 to 65 in good health. The CDR3 sequence is CASSFDRWRFF.